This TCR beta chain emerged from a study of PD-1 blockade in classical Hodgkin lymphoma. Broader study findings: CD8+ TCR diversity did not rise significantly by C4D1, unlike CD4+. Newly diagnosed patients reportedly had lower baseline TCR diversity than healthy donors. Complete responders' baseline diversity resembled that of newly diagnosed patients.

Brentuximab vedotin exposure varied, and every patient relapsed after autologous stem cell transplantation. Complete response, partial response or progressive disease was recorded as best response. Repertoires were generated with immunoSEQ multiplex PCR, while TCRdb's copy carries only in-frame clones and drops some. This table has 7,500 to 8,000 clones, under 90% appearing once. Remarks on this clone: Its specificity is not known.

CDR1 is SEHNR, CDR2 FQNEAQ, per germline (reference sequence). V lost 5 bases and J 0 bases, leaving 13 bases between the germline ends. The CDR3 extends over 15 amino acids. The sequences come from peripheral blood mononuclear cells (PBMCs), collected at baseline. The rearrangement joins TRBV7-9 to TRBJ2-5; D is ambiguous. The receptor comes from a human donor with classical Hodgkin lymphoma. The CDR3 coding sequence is TGTGCCAGCAGCCACTCAACATGGTACCAAGAGACCCAGTACTTC. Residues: CASSHSTWYQETQYF.